Below are 17 T cell receptor beta chains sequenced from a single sample in a study of OX40 agonist ivuxolimab in advanced cancers. TCRdb's table, derived via immunoSEQ multiplex PCR, lists solely in-frame clones and lacks some. The sample has tens of thousands of clones; about nine tenths are singletons. The input for sequencing was CD4+ or CD8+ T cells sorted from blood, taken in a trial of the OX40 agonist ivuxolimab. The receptors stem from an adult with an advanced solid tumor such as melanoma, head and neck, liver or kidney cancer.

J is TRBJ1-1 and V is TRBV28, with D tentatively TRBD1 (5 bases). The CDR3 is made up of 12 amino acids. The germline gives CDR1 MDHEN, CDR2 SYDVKM. The ends were cut back, 6 bases at V and 1 base at J, with 6 bases in the middle. The CDR3 sequence is CASSGGNTEAFF. In DNA form, the CDR3 reads TGTGCCAGCAGCGGGGGGAACACTGAAGCTTTCTTT.

CDR3 bases: TGTGCCAGCAGCTCCTTTGGGGAGGGTAGCTCCTACAATGAGCAGTTCTTC. Amino acid sequence: CASSSFGEGSSYNEQFF. This chain links TRBV7-8 with TRBJ2-1, with 7 bases identical to TRBD2. CDR3 size: 17 residues. Germline V gene lookup returns CDR1 SGHVS and CDR2 FQNEAQ. Trimming took 4 bases from V and 0 from J; bases not matched to a gene: 9.

CDR3 DNA sequence: TGCGCCAGCAGTGATTACGGACAGCCCCAGCATTTT. This encodes CASSDYGQPQHF. The chain links TRBV10-2 to TRBJ1-5; D remains unclear. This CDR3 has 12 amino acids. V lost 3 bases to trimming and J lost 7 bases, with 7 bases between them. Germline assignment: CDR1 WSHSY and CDR2 SAAADI.

The genes are TRBV30 and TRBJ2-7; TRBD1 aligns across 10 bases. CDR3 size: 15 residues. Per germline, CDR1 GTSNPN and CDR2 SVGIG (reference sequence). Unmatched junction bases numbered 6, after V lost 3 bases and J lost 1 base. This CDR3 is CAWSDGTGVSYEQYF. CDR3 sequence (DNA): TGTGCCTGGAGCGACGGGACAGGGGTTTCCTACGAGCAGTACTTC. Full variable domain (remainder filled in from reference TRBV30 and TRBJ2-7): SQTIHQWPATLVQPVGSPLSLECTVEGTSNPNLYWYRQAAGRGLQLLFYSVGIGQISSEVPQNLSASRPQDRQFILSSKKLLLSDSGFYLCAWSDGTGVSYEQYFGPGTRLTVT.

The V gene is TRBV5-4, the J gene TRBJ2-5, with D possibly called TRBD1 or TRBD2 (6 bases each). Trimming shortened V by 0 bases and J by 4 bases, and 13 bases separated the two germline ends. Per the germline V gene, CDR1 is SGHNT and CDR2 is YYREEE (reference sequence). The length of the CDR3 is 15 residues. CDR3 DNA sequence: TGTGCCAGCAGCTTGGTAGGGGGGCCGTTAGAGACCCAGTACTTC. As protein: CASSLVGGPLETQYF. The variable domain in full, completed from reference TRBV5-4 and TRBJ2-5, reads ETGVTQSPTHLIKTRGQQVTLRCSSQSGHNTVSWYQQALGQGPQFIFQYYREEENGRGNFPPRFSGLQFPNYSSELNVNALELDDSALYLCASSLVGGPLETQYFGPGTRLLVL.

The CDR3 coding sequence is TGTGCCAGCAGCCTGCGGACAGGGGTCACCTACAATGAGCAGTTCTTC. It codes for CASSLRTGVTYNEQFF. J is TRBJ2-1 and V is TRBV7-9; 9 nucleotides match TRBD1. This CDR3 contains 16 residues. Germline V gene data show CDR1 as SEHNR and CDR2 as FQNEAQ (reference sequence). The junction had 7 bases not matched to a gene; V was cut back by 5 bases and J by 2 bases.

The V call is TRBV6-1, the J call TRBJ1-1, with TRBD1 as a possible D gene (5 bases). Deletions cut 1 base from V and 11 bases from J, with 11 bases between. The CDR3 is made up of 12 amino acids. Germline CDR1 is MNHNS and CDR2 is SASEGT. The CDR3 here is CASSEVQEGAFF. The DNA for the CDR3 is TGTGCCAGCAGTGAAGTACAAGAGGGGGCTTTCTTT.

This clone has only one observation. For the CDR3, the DNA is TGTGCCAGTAGTATAGGAGGGACCGGGTCACCCCTCCACTTT. Residues: CASSIGGTGSPLHF. The V and J genes are TRBV19 and TRBJ1-6; possibly TRBD1 for D (5 bases). V lost 1 base to trimming and J lost 10 bases, with 11 bases between them. Germline V gene sequence: CDR1 LNHDA, CDR2 SQIVND (reference sequence). This CDR3 region has 14 residues.

This clone was recorded only once. The rearrangement uses TRBV7-8 and TRBJ2-1, with 12 bases aligning to TRBD2. Germline lookup yields CDR1 SGHVS and CDR2 FQNEAQ. The CDR3 totals 17 residues. V lost 2 bases, J lost 3 bases, and 5 bases stayed unmatched. For the CDR3, the DNA is TGTGCCAGCAGCTTACCCGGACTAGCGGGAATCTACAATGAGCAGTTCTTC. This sequence encodes CASSLPGLAGIYNEQFF.

This rearrangement joins TRBV7-9 to TRBJ1-1, with a weak D call TRBD1 (5 bases). This CDR3 region has 15 residues. Germline lookup yields CDR1 SEHNR and CDR2 FQNEAQ (reference sequence). V gave up 5 bases and J gave up 1 base, with 14 bases separating them. The CDR3 reads CASSQMGLWNTEAFF. The CDR3 DNA reads TGTGCCAGCAGCCAGATGGGACTCTGGAACACTGAAGCTTTCTTT.

J is TRBJ2-3 and V is TRBV5-6; 12 positions match TRBD2. CDR1 is SGHDT and CDR2 is YYEEEE in the germline V gene. This CDR3 is built from 16 residues. Trimming at V came to 3 bases and at J to 2 bases, leaving 4 bases not matched to a gene. The CDR3 region has the DNA TGTGCCAGCAGCTCCGGACTAGCGGGAACCACAGATACGCAGTATTTT. Its translation: CASSSGLAGTTDTQYF.

This chain links TRBV5-4 with TRBJ1-1; no firm D call. V dropped 2 bases and J dropped 5 bases, with 13 bases sitting between them. The germline V gene encodes CDR1 SGHNT and CDR2 YYREEE (reference sequence). The CDR3 covers 14 residues. In nucleotides, the CDR3 is TGTGCCAGCAGCTTCGGACGGGAAGGTACTGAAGCTTTCTTT. Amino acids: CASSFGREGTEAFF.

This clone appeared once. The CDR3 nucleotides read TGTGCCAGCAGTTCTGGACAGGGAGGGATCAATGAGCAGTTCTTC. Translation gives CASSSGQGGINEQFF. This chain connects TRBV6-5 to TRBJ2-1, with a weak D call TRBD1 (8 bases). CDR1 and CDR2 from the germline V gene are MNHEY and SVGAGI. This CDR3 is built from 15 residues. V lost 4 bases and J lost 6, with 16 bases in between.

The chain employs TRBV6-5 and TRBJ1-2; D is undetermined. V lost 8 bases and J lost 3, with 7 bases in between. The CDR3 runs to 11 residues. Germline loops: CDR1 MNHEY, CDR2 SVGAGI. As DNA, the CDR3 is TGTGCCAGCGGATTTGACTATGGCTACACCTTC. Translated, it gives CASGFDYGYTF.

V usage is TRBV7-9 and J usage is TRBJ1-4; D is undetermined. The CDR3 totals 14 residues. The V end was cut by 5 bases, the J end by 0 bases, with 7 bases between. Per the germline V gene, CDR1 is SEHNR and CDR2 is FQNEAQ (reference sequence). The CDR3 DNA is TGTGCCAGCAGCCTCGTGTCAACTAATGAAAAACTGTTTTTT. This sequence encodes CASSLVSTNEKLFF.

The rearrangement uses TRBV27 and TRBJ2-7, with D possibly TRBD1 on 5 matching bases. Germline V gene data show CDR1 as MNHEY and CDR2 as SMNVEV (reference sequence). Trimming removed 0 bases at V and 2 bases at J, with 8 bases between. The CDR3 sequence is 14 residues long. The CDR3 region is CASSLSARAYEQYF. Here the CDR3 DNA reads TGTGCCAGCAGTTTATCAGCCAGGGCCTACGAGCAGTACTTC.

The chain couples TRBV5-4 to TRBJ1-1, with 8 bases aligning to TRBD1. The CDR3 consists of 15 residues. V trimming: 4 bases; J trimming: 4 bases; junction bases outside the gene matches: 9. CDR1 and CDR2 (germline): SGHNT, YYREEE (reference sequence). The CDR3 DNA sequence: TGTGCCAGCAGCATTCGGACAGGGAGGGCCACTGAAGCTTTCTTT. This translates into CASSIRTGRATEAFF.